One and the same sample provided the 3 T cell receptor beta chains below, sequenced in a study of Graves' ophthalmopathy and Graves' hyperthyroidism. The study amplified TCR beta CDR3 regions using RNA transcripts. HTBI-primed RT-PCR formed the first round, and a multiplex PCR formed the second. From the multiplex PCR reads, TCRdb called clonotypes with MiXCR, one entry per CDR3 protein. This table holds around 40,000 distinct CDR3 sequences, 40% to 65% found once. Sample: peripheral blood. The source of these receptors is an adult man with Graves' ophthalmopathy.

In its sample, this clonotype was seen many times. This chain uses TRBV20-1 with TRBJ1-5; D perhaps matches TRBD1 (6 bases). This CDR3 contains 15 residues. Between the trimmed V and J ends, which lost 0 bases and 1 base, there was a span of 10 bases. Germline V lookup: CDR1 DFQATT, CDR2 SNEGSKA (reference sequence). CDR3 residues: CSAREKQGSNQPQHF. The DNA for the CDR3 is TGCAGTGCTAGAGAAAAGCAGGGGAGCAATCAGCCCCAGCATTTT.

The rearrangement joins TRBV19 to TRBJ1-3; a weak D match, TRBD1 (6 bases). Germline CDR1 and CDR2: LNHDA and SQIVND (reference sequence). Between the trimmed V and J ends, which lost 6 bases and 0 bases, there was a span of 27 bases. The CDR3 consists of 20 residues. The CDR3 sequence is CASSNPTGSGTSSSGNTIYF. CDR3 nucleotide sequence: TGTGCCAGTAGCAACCCAACAGGGTCAGGTACTTCGAGCTCTGGAAACACCATATATTTT.

This clonotype was observed at least ten times. The V call is TRBV6-1, the J call TRBJ2-5, with TRBD2 matching 7 bases. This CDR3 has 14 residues. Trimming cost V 4 bases and J 4 bases; bases outside gene matches: 6. Germline V CDR1 and CDR2: MNHNS, SASEGT. CDR3 nucleotides: TGTGCCAGCAGTGTAGACTGGGGGGGAGAGACCCAGTACTTC. Translated: CASSVDWGGETQYF.